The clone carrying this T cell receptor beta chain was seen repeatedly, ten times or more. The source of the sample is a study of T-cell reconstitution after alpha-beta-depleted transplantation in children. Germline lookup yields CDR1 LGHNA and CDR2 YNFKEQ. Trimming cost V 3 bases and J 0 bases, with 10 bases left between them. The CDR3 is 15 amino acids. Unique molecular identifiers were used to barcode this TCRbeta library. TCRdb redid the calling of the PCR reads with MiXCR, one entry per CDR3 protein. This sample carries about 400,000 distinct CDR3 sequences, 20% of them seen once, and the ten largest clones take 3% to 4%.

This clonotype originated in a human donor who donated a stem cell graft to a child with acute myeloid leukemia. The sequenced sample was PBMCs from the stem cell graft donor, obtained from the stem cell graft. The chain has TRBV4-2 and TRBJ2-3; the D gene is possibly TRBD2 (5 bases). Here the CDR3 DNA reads TGTGCCAGCAGCCAGCAAGCGGATAGCACAGATACGCAGTATTTT. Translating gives CASSQQADSTDTQYF.